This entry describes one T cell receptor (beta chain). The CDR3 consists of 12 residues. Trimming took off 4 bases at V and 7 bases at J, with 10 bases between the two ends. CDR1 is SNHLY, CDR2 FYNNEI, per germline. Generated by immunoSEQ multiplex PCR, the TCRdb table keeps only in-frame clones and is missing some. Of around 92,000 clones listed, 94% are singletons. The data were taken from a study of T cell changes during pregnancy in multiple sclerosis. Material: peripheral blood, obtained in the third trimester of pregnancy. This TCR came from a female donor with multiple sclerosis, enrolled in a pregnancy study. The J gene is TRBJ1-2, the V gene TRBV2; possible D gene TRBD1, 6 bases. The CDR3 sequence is CASSGQGLGYTF. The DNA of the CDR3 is TGTGCCAGCAGTGGGCAGGGGCTTGGCTACACCTTC.